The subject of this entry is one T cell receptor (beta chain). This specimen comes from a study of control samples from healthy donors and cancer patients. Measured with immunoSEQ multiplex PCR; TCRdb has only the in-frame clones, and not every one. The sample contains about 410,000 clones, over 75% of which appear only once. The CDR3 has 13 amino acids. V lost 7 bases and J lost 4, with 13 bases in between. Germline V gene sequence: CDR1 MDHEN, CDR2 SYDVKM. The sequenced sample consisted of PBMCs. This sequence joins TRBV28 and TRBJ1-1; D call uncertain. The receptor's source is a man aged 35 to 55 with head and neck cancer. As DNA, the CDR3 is TGTGCCAGCATTTCCGCGGGAAGCACTGAAGCTTTCTTT. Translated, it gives CASISAGSTEAFF.